Below, 5 T cell receptor beta chains from the same sample are listed, as sequenced in a study of beta chain features in type 1 diabetes. Sequencing targeted expressed TCRB transcripts, as all isolated RNA had been reverse transcribed. TCRdb's copy holds only in-frame clones and misses some; the assay was immunoSEQ multiplex PCR. The table records approximately 250,000 clones, 13% to 15% of them present only once. What was sequenced was naive CD4+ T cells from blood. The receptors were sampled from a woman in her forties in good health.

The J gene is TRBJ1-2, the V gene TRBV4-1; possible D gene TRBD1, 5 bases. CDR1 is MGHRA and CDR2 is YSYEKL in the germline V gene. The germline V and J ends were trimmed by 1 base and 3 bases, with 15 bases remaining between them. This CDR3 region has 16 residues. The CDR3 DNA follows: TGCGCCAGCAGCCAAGGGGGACTCACTAGGGACTATGGCTACACCTTC. Amino acids: CASSQGGLTRDYGYTF.

This clone was found a few times. The V call is TRBV6-4, the J call TRBJ2-2, with D possibly matching TRBD1 (5 bases). Germline V gene lookup returns CDR1 MRHNA and CDR2 SNTAGT. This CDR3 spans 14 amino acids. Trimming took 7 bases from V and 1 from J, leaving 10 bases between them. CDR3 bases: TGTGCCAGCACCCCCGACAGGAACACCGGGGAGCTGTTTTTT. This translates into CASTPDRNTGELFF.

This clone came up a few times. The chain is built from TRBV11-2 and TRBJ1-1, with TRBD1 matching 8 bases. This CDR3 comprises 13 residues. J was trimmed by 8 bases and V by 5 bases; bases with no gene match: 7. Germline V gives CDR1 SGHAT, CDR2 FQNNGV. The CDR3 nucleotides read TGTGCCAGCAGCATACAGGGGGGGCAGGAAGCTTTCTTT. Translation: CASSIQGGQEAFF.

This sequence joins TRBV5-8 and TRBJ2-7; maybe TRBD2 (5 bases). Per the germline V gene, CDR1 is SGHTS and CDR2 is YDEGEE. Trimming shortened V by 0 bases and J by 6 bases, and 16 bases separated the two germline ends. The CDR3 runs 15 residues. In DNA form, the CDR3 reads TGTGCCAGCAGCTTGGGCACTAGGCTCTTAGGCGAGCAGTACTTC. This sequence encodes CASSLGTRLLGEQYF.

In this sample, this clone turned up a few times. This chain links TRBV7-2 with TRBJ1-1; the D gene is possibly TRBD1 (6 bases). The CDR3 spans 14 residues. With 6 bases removed from V and 10 bases from J, the gap between germline ends came to 21 bases. Looked up from germline, CDR1 is SGHTA and CDR2 is FQGNSA. CDR3 DNA sequence: TGTGCCAGCAGTTTAAAACAGGGCCGGGAGGGAGCTTTCTTT. Its protein product is CASSLKQGREGAFF.